This T cell receptor (beta chain) was recovered during a study of memory CD4+ T cells and cytomegalovirus serostatus. Study-level results: CMV serostatus prediction reached median AUC approximately 0.95, or 0.91 with US-trained model.

Authors' analysis steps: After removing out-of-frame reads, over 2 million distinct TCRbeta sequences remained. The assay was immunoSEQ multiplex PCR, and TCRdb's table has in-frame clones only and misses some. Clone size and the V and J calls come from that table; the DNA yielded D and trimming. In the table there are 55,000 to 75,000 clones, 82% of which are singletons. The sort gate was single viable CD3+CD4+CD8-CD45RO+ cells for memory CD4+ T cells. This CDR3 region has 15 residues. J was trimmed by 7 bases and V by 3 bases; bases with no gene match: 6. Germline V gene lookup returns CDR1 KGHSH and CDR2 LQKENI. About this clone: Its matching antigen is unknown.

The chain uses TRBV18 and TRBJ1-4, with 9 bases that match TRBD1. The sample comprised memory CD4+ T cells from blood. This receptor was taken from an adult in good health and CMV-seronegative. The CDR3 loop reads CASSPTGGIGEKLFF. The DNA of the CDR3 is TGTGCCAGCTCACCTACAGGGGGCATTGGTGAAAAACTGTTTTTT.